This paragraph reports one T cell receptor beta chain. What it recognizes is unknown. Other DNA sequences from this sample encode an identical CDR3 as well. The treatment here: oral pan-JAK inhibitor, 5-10 mg twice daily. Lesional scalp punch biopsies and peripheral blood came from alopecia areata patients. It was cDNA, reverse transcribed from extracted RNA, that served as the sequencing template. Clones were read by immunoSEQ multiplex PCR, and TCRdb kept only the in-frame ones, dropping some. The sample consists of approximately 210,000 clones, 50% to 60% of them appearing once. The entry originates in a study of CD8+ T cells in alopecia areata. The study, taken as a whole, reports: Tofacitinib yielded significantly lower scalp clonality and fewer expanded CD8+ clones among the top 100. Any link of baseline CD8+ expansion to response, resting on one nonresponder, remains uncertain. Scalp samples also yield sequences from resident alphabeta T cells of normal skin.

Trimming shortened V by 3 bases and J by 5 bases, and 7 bases separated the two germline ends. The germline V gene encodes CDR1 DFQATT and CDR2 SNEGSKA (reference sequence). The CDR3 spans 11 residues. Here the sequenced sample was CD4+ T cells sorted from blood, taken at week 4, from a patient treated with tofacitinib. The sequence was obtained from a human donor with alopecia areata. The V gene is TRBV20-1, the J gene TRBJ1-2; the D is unclear. The CDR3 loop reads CSARVGYGYTF. CDR3 bases: TGCAGTGCTAGGGTAGGGTATGGCTACACCTTC.